This T cell receptor (beta chain) comes out of a study of shared clonotypes between healthy human individuals. Study-wide points: Generally, naive subsets (rather than memory subsets) showed larger estimated richness. Donor clonotype sharing was expected to depend on sequencing depth. A small donor pool kept down the genetic and exposure-history diversity that was represented.

Germline V gives CDR1 SGHRS, CDR2 YFSETQ. V gave up 4 bases and J gave up 7 bases, with 14 bases separating them. This CDR3 has 14 residues. CD45RA-negative memory and CD45RA+ naive subsets were split from the CD4+ cells. With respect to this clone: Its antigen is currently unknown.

Profiled with immunoSEQ multiplex PCR; TCRdb holds only in-frame clones, not every one. The repertoire holds over a million clones, 75% to 80% seen once, with under 0.8% in the top ten. Sequences were obtained from memory CD4+ T cells from PBMCs. Subset reported: CD45RA-negative fraction. V gene TRBV5-1 combines with J gene TRBJ1-4; a possible D gene is TRBD1 (5 bases). The receptor's source is a man between 18 and 35 years old in good health. Some clones in this sample may be carry-over from other donors' samples. The CDR3 sequence: CASSPDSVTEKLFF. CDR3 nucleotide sequence: TGCGCCAGCAGCCCCGACAGTGTAACTGAAAAACTGTTTTTT.